These 17 T cell receptor beta chains were all obtained from the same sample, sequenced in a study of blood T cell repertoires in COVID-19. Clones were sequenced by immunoSEQ multiplex PCR, and TCRdb holds only the in-frame ones, with some missing. The table lists around 140,000 clones, under 90% of them singletons. The sequenced sample was peripheral blood. These receptors originate from a woman between 55 and 75 years old with active or convalescent COVID-19.

J is TRBJ2-1 and V is TRBV5-1; D perhaps matches TRBD1 (5 bases). CDR3 size: 15 residues. Germline-derived CDR1 and CDR2 are SGHRS and YFSETQ. V was shortened by 0 bases and J by 5 bases, with 12 bases between the two germline ends. The CDR3 is CASSLEAGNHNEQFF. The CDR3 DNA follows: TGCGCCAGCAGCTTGGAAGCAGGGAACCACAATGAGCAGTTCTTC. The complete variable domain, with remaining parts taken from reference TRBV5-1 and TRBJ2-1, reads KAGVTQTPRYLIKTRGQQVTLSCSPISGHRSVSWYQQTPGQGLQFLFEYFSETQRNKGNFPGRFSGRQFSNSRSEMNVSTLELGDSALYLCASSLEAGNHNEQFFGPGTRLTVL.

The chain combines TRBV4-2 with TRBJ2-1; 10 positions agree with TRBD2. J gave up 9 bases and V 0 bases, and 14 bases lay outside the gene matches. The CDR3 runs 18 residues. Germline CDR1 and CDR2: LGHNA and YNFKEQ. As DNA, the CDR3 is TGTGCCAGCAGCCAAGAAGCTCCGGGACTAGCGAGGATTGGTGAGCAGTTCTTC. This translates into CASSQEAPGLARIGEQFF.

This clone was observed a single time. The V gene is TRBV4-1, the J gene TRBJ2-3; possible D gene TRBD2, 6 bases. Germline CDR1 is MGHRA and CDR2 is YSYEKL. The CDR3 is 15 residues long. Trimming cost V 3 bases and J 6 bases, with 16 bases left between them. This CDR3 reads CASSHPGVASDTQYF. The DNA of the CDR3 is TGCGCCAGCAGCCACCCGGGGGTTGCGTCGGATACGCAGTATTTT.

This chain links TRBV6-1 with TRBJ1-3; D is undetermined. Trimming pared 2 bases from V and 4 bases from J, leaving 9 bases between. Germline lookup yields CDR1 MNHNS and CDR2 SASEGT. The CDR3 contains 14 residues. The CDR3 region is CASSERQAGNTIYF. CDR3 coding DNA: TGTGCCAGCAGTGAAAGACAAGCCGGAAACACCATATATTTT.

V is TRBV2 and J is TRBJ2-7, with 10 bases lining up with TRBD2. V gave up 7 bases and J gave up 7 bases; unmatched junction bases: 13. The CDR3 consists of 15 residues. Per germline, CDR1 SNHLY and CDR2 FYNNEI. CDR3 DNA: TGTGCCAGCATAGGGGGACTAGCGAGAACTCGAGAGCAGTACTTC. Translated: CASIGGLARTREQYF.

V gene TRBV6-6 combines with J gene TRBJ2-1, with 9 nucleotides matching TRBD2. The ends lost 6 bases at V and 3 bases at J; junction bases unmatched: 6. The CDR3 extends over 15 amino acids. Germline CDR1 and CDR2: MNHNY and SVGAGI (reference sequence). The CDR3 nucleotides are TGTGCCAGCAGCCCTAGCGGGACGTACTACAATGAGCAGTTCTTC. This gives the protein CASSPSGTYYNEQFF.

The J gene is TRBJ2-1, the V gene TRBV7-2, with TRBD2 matching 11 bases. Trimming at V came to 5 bases and at J to 7 bases, leaving 7 bases not matched to a gene. The CDR3 has 15 residues. Germline assignment: CDR1 SGHTA and CDR2 FQGNSA. CDR3 bases: TGTGCCAGCAGCGTAATAGCGGGAGGGCGGAATGAGCAGTTCTTC. The encoded protein is CASSVIAGGRNEQFF.

V is TRBV5-1 and J is TRBJ2-5; 10 nucleotides agree with TRBD1. The V gene end was trimmed by 0 bases and the J gene end by 4 bases; junction bases not matched to a gene: 9. The length of the CDR3 is 17 residues. Germline V gene data show CDR1 as SGHRS and CDR2 as YFSETQ. CDR3 in DNA: TGCGCCAGCAGCTTGGGAACCGGGACAGGGGAGGGAGAGACCCAGTACTTC. Protein product: CASSLGTGTGEGETQYF.

This rearrangement joins TRBV5-4 to TRBJ2-1; 10 bases agree with TRBD2. CDR1 is SGHNT and CDR2 is YYREEE in the germline V gene (reference sequence). The CDR3 runs 15 residues. With 2 bases clipped from V and 7 bases from J, the junction kept 6 bases outside the gene matches. The DNA for the CDR3 is TGTGCCAGCAGCTTTCAGACTAGCGGGTCTAATGAGCAGTTCTTC. This codes for CASSFQTSGSNEQFF.

The chain uses TRBV11-3 and TRBJ1-6; D ambiguous. In germline, CDR1 is SGHNT, CDR2 YENEEA. V was pared by 0 bases and J by 7 bases, with 10 bases between. CDR3 length equals 15 residues. This CDR3 is CASSLEEVPNSPLHF. CDR3 in DNA: TGTGCCAGCAGCTTAGAGGAGGTCCCGAATTCACCCCTCCACTTT.

In this sample, this clone turned up once. This chain connects TRBV27 to TRBJ1-3; D is perhaps TRBD1 (5 bases). This CDR3 region has 13 residues. V lost 6 bases to trimming and J lost 2 bases, with 8 bases between them. Germline loops: CDR1 MNHEY, CDR2 SMNVEV (reference sequence). CDR3 nucleotide sequence: TGTGCCAGCAGAGACAGAACTGGAAACACCATATATTTT. Residues: CASRDRTGNTIYF.

The CDR3 region has the DNA TGCGCCAGTCGGACAGAATACACCGGGGAGCTGTTTTTT. It translates to CASRTEYTGELFF. The chain is built from TRBV5-1 and TRBJ2-2; D is possibly TRBD1 (6 bases). This CDR3 region has 13 residues. V dropped 8 bases and J dropped 3 bases, with 11 bases sitting between them. Germline V gene data show CDR1 as SGHRS and CDR2 as YFSETQ.

The gene calls are TRBV20-1 and TRBJ2-7, with 7 bases lining up with TRBD2. The J segment lost 0 bases and the V segment lost 3 bases, leaving 5 bases of the junction unmatched. Germline CDR1 DFQATT, CDR2 SNEGSKA (reference sequence). CDR3 length: 14 amino acids. The CDR3 sequence is CSASWSGISYEQYF. DNA for the CDR3: TGCAGTGCTAGTTGGAGCGGGATCTCCTACGAGCAGTACTTC.

V is TRBV7-2 and J is TRBJ2-7, with TRBD1 matching 7 bases. The V gene's germline CDR1 is SGHTA and CDR2 FQGNSA. V trimming: 1 base; J trimming: 0 bases; junction bases outside the gene matches: 3. The CDR3 is 15 amino acids. CDR3 protein: CASSLGGTVSYEQYF. CDR3 in DNA: TGTGCCAGCAGCTTAGGGGGGACAGTCTCCTACGAGCAGTACTTC.

The chain uses TRBV6-6 and TRBJ1-4, with 7 bases that match TRBD1. The CDR3 extends over 14 amino acids. Trimming removed 6 bases from V and 4 bases from J; junction bases left unmatched: 5. Per the germline V gene, CDR1 is MNHNY and CDR2 is SVGAGI (reference sequence). The CDR3 loop is CASRPRDSNEKLFF. For the CDR3, the DNA is TGTGCCAGCAGACCCCGGGACAGTAATGAAAAACTGTTTTTT.

The chain has TRBV27 and TRBJ1-5, with 8 bases fitting TRBD1. This CDR3 is 16 amino acids long. Per germline, CDR1 MNHEY and CDR2 SMNVEV (reference sequence). The J segment lost 0 bases and the V segment lost 3 bases, leaving 4 bases of the junction unmatched. CDR3 region: CASSFATGGSNQPQHF. DNA for the CDR3: TGTGCCAGCAGTTTCGCTACAGGGGGTAGCAATCAGCCCCAGCATTTT.

The chain uses TRBV6-5 and TRBJ2-1; tentatively, D is TRBD2 (5 bases). V was cut by 5 bases and J by 1 base, with 6 bases left in between. The CDR3 loop spans 13 amino acids. Germline V lookup: CDR1 MNHEY, CDR2 SVGAGI. The CDR3, as DNA: TGTGCCAGCAGTCCGGGGTCCTACAATGAGCAGTTCTTC. Translated, it gives CASSPGSYNEQFF.